The entry that follows covers one TCR beta chain sequence. It has no known antigen specificity. One base away there is no much larger clone; base qualities are not given. TCRbeta CDR3 regions were amplified from genomic DNA using the immunoSEQ Assay, a bias-controlled multiplex PCR. Per the source publication's procedure: Within the assay, amplification of reference gene primers was used to estimate how many nucleated cells each sample contained. Sequence reads were collapsed and filtered to measure the absolute abundance of every unique TCRbeta CDR3 rearrangement. For each sample, productive Simpson clonality was calculated as the square root of Simpson's diversity index over productive rearrangements. TCRdb re-hosts the immuneACCESS table, in-frame sequences only. Its copies lack some clones; in the studies checked, an unresolved V gene accounts for under half of them, and the cause for the rest is not known. Clone size and V and J calls were adopted from that table, with D and trimming inferred from the DNA. This sample has 150,000 or so clones in its table, and about 87% of those were observed once. Clones ranked in the top ten supply less than 0.7% of the sample.

This entry is derived from a study of blood T cell repertoires in COVID-19 (dated by TCRdb to 2020 to 2022). Study-level background: Collaborator samples came from the United States, Italy and Spain and covered acute and convalescent phases of COVID-19. The prospective study material was composed of cDNA or gDNA derived from T cells, B-cell-depleted T cells, or PBMCs. Subjects who had been exposed to COVID-19, were actively infected with it, or had recovered from it provided the deeply sampled blood TCRbeta repertoires that made up the dataset. A freely available public database, intended as a resource for researchers studying the immune response to SARS-CoV-2, is where the repertoires were released. The samples were drawn from two sources: the first 160 participants of the ongoing ImmuneRACE study, and 1,254 subjects contributed by 6 global collaborators. A de-identified subject ID, COVID-19 status, age in years and sex were almost always included in the sample metadata. HLA class I and class II types, where available, came from metadata supplied by the sample provider rather than from assay-based typing.

The research as a whole found: The amount of clinical and demographic metadata varied by source and participant and was provided uncurated.

At one collaborating source in Seattle, patients were enrolled during active infection and were followed longitudinally through the course of disease. Whole blood was collected in K2EDTA tubes by collaborating institutions according to the institutions' own protocols. For TCRbeta analysis, collaborator samples were shipped as frozen whole blood, as isolated PBMCs, or as DNA extracted from either sample type. This sequence originates from a man in his sixties with COVID-19, enrolled during active disease. Sequenced: peripheral blood.

The CDR3 sequence is CASSLEQGNREAFF. The DNA sequence is as follows: TGTGCCAGCAGTTTAGAACAGGGAAACCGTGAAGCTTTCTTT. This sequence uses TRBV28 and TRBJ1-1, with TRBD1 tentatively as D gene (6 bases match). Via the germline V gene, CDR1 is MDHEN and CDR2 SYDVKM. V is reduced by 2 bases and J by 7 bases, leaving a spacing of 14 bases between them. The CDR3 goes from the cysteine to the phenylalanine over 14 residues. Only the CDR3 portion is preserved as DNA: 42 bases, with reading frame beginning at the first base.